This TCR beta chain was profiled in a study of cytomegalovirus exposure and HLA in healthy donors. Study results and limitations: In a later analysis, V- and J-gene trimming of beta chains associated with a DCLRE1C missense variant, replicated independently. In an earlier analysis, in about 530 donors, most V segments appeared productive either ~87% or ~30% of the time. Both high specificity and high sensitivity reportedly marked the classifier's diagnosis of cytomegalovirus status. Equally common other TCR beta chains were less clonally expanded than HLA-associated ones, a later analysis found.

The V and J ends lost 2 bases and 6 bases respectively, with 17 bases between them. CDR3 size: 15 residues. CDR1 is SQVTM and CDR2 is ANQGSEA in the germline V gene. The PCR had 60 Vbeta and 13 Jbeta primers. The method was immunoSEQ multiplex PCR; TCRdb's version includes in-frame clones alone and lacks a portion of them. Of more than 85,000 clones in the sample, under 85% were seen once. Comments on this clone: What it binds is not known.

This chain joins TRBV29-1 and TRBJ2-1; possible D gene TRBD2, 6 bases. The TCR originated in a man between 40 and 49 years old in good health and CMV-seronegative. Sequences were obtained from PBMCs. This CDR3 is CSVERVGGRFNEQFF. CDR3 sequence (DNA): TGCAGCGTTGAAAGGGTGGGGGGACGATTCAATGAGCAGTTCTTC.